Reported below is one TCR beta chain. With 5 bases removed from V and 7 bases from J, the gap between germline ends came to 12 bases. The germline V gene has CDR1 MNHNS and CDR2 SASEGT. The CDR3 length is 13 residues. The sample originates from a study of Graves' ophthalmopathy and Graves' hyperthyroidism. Amplification of the TCR beta CDR3 regions used RNA transcripts (as template). The authors performed first-round RT-PCR with HTBI primers and then a second-round multiplex PCR. TCRdb redid the calling of the multiplex PCR reads with MiXCR, one entry per CDR3 protein. The sample gives about 400,000 distinct CDR3 sequences, around 19% of which show up once; 1.6% is in the top ten.

The J gene is TRBJ1-5, the V gene TRBV6-1; D gene unclear. The sequencing sample was made of peripheral blood. This clonotype was sampled from a woman between 18 and 30 years old with Graves' ophthalmopathy. CDR3 in amino acids: CASSQDMGQPQHF. The CDR3 nucleotides are TGTGCCAGCAGTCAAGACATGGGACAGCCCCAGCATTTT.